This T cell receptor (beta chain) was captured in a study of blood T cells in healthy people across ages. The CDR3 runs 13 residues. The germline V gene has CDR1 DFQATT and CDR2 SNEGSKA (reference sequence). Regarding this clonotype: At one of its ends the junction is not consistent with the germline gene, which may arise from a read error.

Alongside a J-beta primer mix, a sample-barcoded 5' primer served in a second PCR lasting about 7 to 11 cycles. Tags on each cDNA molecule came from a template-switch adaptor with 12 random nucleotides. TCRdb recomputed calls from the 5' RACE reads with MiXCR, one row per CDR3 protein. This table has 1.5 million to 2 million distinct CDR3 sequences, 28% appearing once. Sequencing was carried out using blood. The clonotype originates from a woman aged 25 to 39 in good health. The rearrangement links TRBV20-1 to TRBJ2-3, with a possible D match to TRBD2 (7 bases). The CDR3 sequence is CSAKGGARDAQYF. Here the CDR3 DNA reads TGCAGTGCCAAGGGGGGGGCCCGAGATGCGCAGTATTTT.